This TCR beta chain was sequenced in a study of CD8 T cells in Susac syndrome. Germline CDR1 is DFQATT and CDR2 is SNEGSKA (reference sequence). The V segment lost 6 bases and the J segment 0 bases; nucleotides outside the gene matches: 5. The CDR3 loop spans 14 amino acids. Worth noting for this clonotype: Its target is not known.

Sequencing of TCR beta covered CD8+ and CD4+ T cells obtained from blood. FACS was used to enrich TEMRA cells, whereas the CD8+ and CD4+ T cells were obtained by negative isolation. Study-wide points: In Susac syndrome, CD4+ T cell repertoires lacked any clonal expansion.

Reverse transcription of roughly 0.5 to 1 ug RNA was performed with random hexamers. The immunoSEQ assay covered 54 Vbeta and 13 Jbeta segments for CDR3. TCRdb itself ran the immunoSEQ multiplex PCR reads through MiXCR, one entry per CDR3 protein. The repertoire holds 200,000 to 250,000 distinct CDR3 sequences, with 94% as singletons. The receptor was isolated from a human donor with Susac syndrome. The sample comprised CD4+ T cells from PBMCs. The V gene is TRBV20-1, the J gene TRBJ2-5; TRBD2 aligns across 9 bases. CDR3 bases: TGCAGTGCCTTGCGGGGGGGCTACCAAGAGACCCAGTACTTC. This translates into CSALRGGYQETQYF.